Shown below are 17 T cell receptor beta chains from a single sample sequenced in a study of cytomegalovirus exposure and HLA in healthy donors. Primers included in the PCR were 60 Vbeta and 13 Jbeta primers. This table comes from immunoSEQ multiplex PCR, and its TCRdb copy is limited to in-frame clones, with some not included. The repertoire holds about 130,000 clones, 74% seen once, with approximately 7.8% in the top ten. Sequencing was carried out using PBMCs. These TCRs come from a male donor in good health and CMV-seronegative.

This sequence joins TRBV6-1 and TRBJ2-1, with 13 bases aligning to TRBD2. Germline V gene data show CDR1 as MNHNS and CDR2 as SASEGT. The V gene end was trimmed by 6 bases and the J gene end by 7 bases; junction bases not matched to a gene: 3. The CDR3 runs to 14 residues. DNA for the CDR3: TGTGCCAGCAGACGGGGACTAGCGGGAAATGAGCAGTTCTTC. Residues: CASRRGLAGNEQFF.

The V and J genes are TRBV19 and TRBJ2-5; TRBD2 matches 14 bases. Germline V CDR1 and CDR2: LNHDA, SQIVND (reference sequence). With V trimmed by 5 bases and J by 0 bases, 8 bases remained unmatched. The CDR3 runs 18 residues. The CDR3 loop reads CASSSGLAGEAYQETQYF. For the CDR3, the DNA is TGTGCCAGTAGTTCGGGACTAGCGGGAGAGGCCTACCAAGAGACCCAGTACTTC.

V gene TRBV19 combines with J gene TRBJ2-1, with 7 positions matching TRBD2. From germline, CDR1 is LNHDA and CDR2 SQIVND (reference sequence). The CDR3 is made up of 17 amino acids. V lost 3 bases, J lost 3 bases, and 11 bases stayed unmatched. The CDR3 loop reads CASSIVGGSGNYNEQFF. The CDR3, as DNA: TGTGCCAGTAGTATTGTGGGGGGGAGTGGTAACTACAATGAGCAGTTCTTC.

In DNA form, the CDR3 reads TGTGCCAGCAGCTCGGGACTAGCGGGAGTAGAGACCCAGTACTTC. Translating it yields CASSSGLAGVETQYF. The chain recombines TRBV5-5 with TRBJ2-5, with 14 bases aligning to TRBD2. With V trimmed by 3 bases and J by 4 bases, 2 bases remained unmatched. Germline assignment: CDR1 SGHKS and CDR2 YYEKEE (reference sequence). This CDR3 region has 15 residues.

This clone was seen more than once but under ten times. This sequence joins TRBV28 and TRBJ2-5, with TRBD2 matching 7 bases. The CDR3 has 15 amino acids. Germline V gene lookup returns CDR1 MDHEN and CDR2 SYDVKM. V dropped 4 bases and J dropped 2; count of bases not matched to a gene: 7. For the CDR3, the DNA is TGTGCCAGCAGTTCGGGGAGGGACTTTCAAGAGACCCAGTACTTC. Translating gives CASSSGRDFQETQYF.

The rearrangement links TRBV6-6 to TRBJ2-7; D perhaps matches TRBD2 (6 bases). CDR1 is MNHNY and CDR2 is SVGAGI in the germline V gene (reference sequence). V was trimmed by 7 bases and J by 0 bases, leaving 10 bases between them. This CDR3 comprises 13 residues. The CDR3, as DNA: TGTGCCAGCAAACACGGGAGCTCCTACGAGCAGTACTTC. Translated: CASKHGSSYEQYF.

The CDR3 sequence is CASSLAGTSGGNEQFF. CDR3 in DNA: TGCGCCAGCAGCTTGGCCGGGACTAGCGGGGGCAATGAGCAGTTCTTC. V usage is TRBV5-1 and J usage is TRBJ2-1, with 14 bases identical to TRBD2. Germline CDR1 SGHRS, CDR2 YFSETQ. The V gene end was trimmed by 0 bases and the J gene end by 6 bases; junction bases not matched to a gene: 2. The CDR3 sequence is 16 residues long.

The chain couples TRBV6-1 to TRBJ2-5; D is undetermined. The V and J ends lost 1 base and 7 bases respectively, with 7 bases between them. This CDR3 has 12 residues. Germline CDR1 MNHNS, CDR2 SASEGT. The CDR3 loop is CASSEVSGTQYF. CDR3 nucleotides: TGTGCCAGCAGTGAAGTGTCAGGGACCCAGTACTTC.

This clone has only a few counts. The chain employs TRBV7-3 and TRBJ1-5; 8 nucleotides line up with TRBD1. CDR3 size: 19 residues. Germline V gene lookup returns CDR1 SGHTA and CDR2 FQGTGA. J was trimmed by 0 bases and V by 4 bases; bases with no gene match: 14. DNA of the CDR3: TGTGCCAGCAGCTCCGACAGGGGTCTATCTAGTTATAGCAATCAGCCCCAGCATTTT. Translation gives CASSSDRGLSSYSNQPQHF.

The chain has TRBV4-3 and TRBJ2-6; D uncertain. With 0 bases removed from V and 4 bases from J, the gap between germline ends came to 10 bases. This CDR3 contains 16 residues. From germline, CDR1 is LGHNA and CDR2 YSLEER. CDR3 sequence (DNA): TGCGCCAGCAGCCAAGACAGGTTCAGGGGGGCCAACGTCCTGACTTTC. Protein sequence: CASSQDRFRGANVLTF.

The rearrangement joins TRBV30 to TRBJ2-7; 8 nucleotides match TRBD1. This CDR3 is built from 15 residues. The germline V gene has CDR1 GTSNPN and CDR2 SVGIG (reference sequence). V lost 3 bases and J lost 2; bases outside the gene matches: 9. In DNA form, the CDR3 reads TGTGCCTGGAGGGGTACCGCAGGGGGCGCCTACGAGCAGTACTTC. Its translation: CAWRGTAGGAYEQYF.

This clone has more than one count but fewer than ten. DNA for the CDR3: TGTGCCAGCAGCGCGCAACCTGCTTCCGGGGAGCTGTTTTTT. This gives the protein CASSAQPASGELFF. The rearrangement links TRBV7-9 to TRBJ2-2; D remains unclear. Between the trimmed V and J ends, which lost 5 bases and 6 bases, there was a span of 13 bases. Germline V gene data show CDR1 as SEHNR and CDR2 as FQNEAQ (reference sequence). This CDR3 comprises 14 residues.

The chain employs TRBV7-8 and TRBJ2-4; D gene ambiguous. The germline gives CDR1 SGHVS, CDR2 FQNEAQ. This CDR3 is 15 amino acids long. The ends were cut back, 1 base at V and 2 bases at J, with 9 bases in the middle. This chain's CDR3 is CASSLVGVSKNIQYF. CDR3 nucleotide sequence: TGTGCCAGCAGCTTAGTTGGAGTGTCCAAAAACATTCAGTACTTC.

CDR3 bases: TGTGCCAGCAGCCCTAGCGGGACCAATGAGCAGTTCTTC. Protein: CASSPSGTNEQFF. The gene calls are TRBV27 and TRBJ2-1; 9 bases agree with TRBD2. The CDR3 contains 13 residues. V was clipped by 6 bases and J by 6 bases; unmatched bases: 3. CDR1 is MNHEY, CDR2 SMNVEV, per germline (reference sequence).

The gene calls are TRBV4-1 and TRBJ1-2, with D possibly matching TRBD1 (6 bases). The CDR3 extends over 14 amino acids. The V gene's germline CDR1 is MGHRA and CDR2 YSYEKL. V was shortened by 1 base and J by 8 bases, with 14 bases between the two germline ends. CDR3 sequence reads: CASSQGTGSRGYTF. As DNA, the CDR3 is TGCGCCAGCAGCCAAGGAACAGGGAGTCGCGGCTACACCTTC.

The chain recombines TRBV4-3 with TRBJ1-3; the D gene is possibly TRBD1 (5 bases). The CDR3 length is 15 residues. V lost 3 bases to trimming and J lost 8 bases, with 17 bases between them. The germline V gene encodes CDR1 LGHNA and CDR2 YSLEER. The CDR3 spells CASSHTYRSLDTIYF. The CDR3 DNA sequence: TGCGCCAGCAGCCACACATACAGGTCGCTGGACACCATATATTTT.

This clone was seen once. Other nucleotide sequences from this sample produce the same CDR3. The chain carries TRBV7-5 and TRBJ1-2; TRBD1 was called by the table and not checked on the DNA. TRBV7-5 is classified as a pseudogene. The CDR3 is 16 residues long. The CDR3 sequence is CARSPRGTGDGYGYTF. The CDR3 DNA sequence: TGTGCCAGAAGCCCGCGGGGAACAGGGGACGGCTATGGCTACACCTTC.